This T cell receptor (beta chain) was identified in a study of blood T cell repertoires in COVID-19. Study background: The United States, Italy and Spain supplied acute and convalescent COVID-19 samples. T cells, B-cell-depleted T cells, or PBMCs provided the cDNA or gDNA that served as material.

V lost 5 bases, J lost 4 bases, and 12 bases lay in between. The CDR3 has 14 amino acids. The germline V gene has CDR1 SGHAT and CDR2 FQNNGV. As handled by the study authors: Scientists estimated how many nucleated cells there were by amplifying reference gene primers. Sequencing used immunoSEQ multiplex PCR; TCRdb keeps in-frame clones, though not all of them. V and J calls and clone size follow that table, whereas D and trimming were derived from the DNA. This repertoire shows about 210,000 clones, 80% found once; its top ten account for 9.5% to 15%. The chain employs TRBV11-2 and TRBJ2-1; the D gene is possibly TRBD2 (5 bases). Sequencing input: peripheral blood. This receptor was identified in a human donor in a cohort sampled during active COVID-19. DNA for the CDR3: TGTGCCAGCAGCACGGACTCTCATTACAATGAGCAGTTCTTC. This sequence encodes CASSTDSHYNEQFF.